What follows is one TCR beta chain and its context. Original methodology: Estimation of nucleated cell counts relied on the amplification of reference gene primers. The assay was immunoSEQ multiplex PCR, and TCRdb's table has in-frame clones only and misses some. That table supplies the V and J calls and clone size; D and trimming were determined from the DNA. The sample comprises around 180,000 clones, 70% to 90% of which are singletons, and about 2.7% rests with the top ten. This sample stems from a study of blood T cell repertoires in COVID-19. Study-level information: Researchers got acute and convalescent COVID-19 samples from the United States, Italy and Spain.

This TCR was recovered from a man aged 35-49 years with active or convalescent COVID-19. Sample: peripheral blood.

CDR3 nucleotide sequence: TGTGCCAGCACCTCTCGAGGCCGTGCGGGGATCCCTCTGACGGAGCAGTTCTTC. This gives the protein CASTSRGRAGIPLTEQFF. The chain couples TRBV27 to TRBJ2-1, with D possibly TRBD2 on 6 matching bases. The CDR3 spans 18 residues. The V gene lost 7 bases and the J gene lost 10 bases, with 32 bases spanning the gap. Germline V gene lookup returns CDR1 MNHEY and CDR2 SMNVEV (reference sequence).